Each of the 19 T cell receptor beta chains below was sequenced from the same sample in a study of beta chain features in type 1 diabetes. Expressed TCRB transcripts were sequenced because the entire RNA isolate underwent reverse transcription. Sequencing used immunoSEQ multiplex PCR; TCRdb keeps in-frame clones, though not all of them. The sample has 200,000 to 250,000 clones, roughly 11% seen once. Sequences were obtained from central memory CD4+ T cells from blood. The receptors shown here come from a man younger than 30 in good health.

The chain joins TRBV7-8 to TRBJ2-5, with TRBD1 identical over 8 bases. Germline assignment: CDR1 SGHVS and CDR2 FQNEAQ. CDR3 length: 16 residues. The ends lost 5 bases at V and 5 bases at J; junction bases unmatched: 13. CDR3 sequence (DNA): TGTGCCAGCAGCGTATACAGTGGACAGGGCCAGGAGACCCAGTACTTC. It translates to CASSVYSGQGQETQYF.

V and J are TRBV5-1 and TRBJ1-1; perhaps TRBD1 as D (6 bases). This CDR3 has 15 amino acids. V was pared by 1 base and J by 3 bases, with 13 bases between. The germline CDR1 and CDR2 sequences are SGHRS and YFSETQ. The CDR3 protein is CASSLLGGSDTEAFF. CDR3 nucleotides: TGCGCCAGCAGCTTGTTGGGGGGCAGTGACACTGAAGCTTTCTTT.

This clone was seen more than once but under ten times. The identical CDR3 is also encoded by other nucleotide sequences in the sample. The V and J genes are TRBV7-9 and TRBJ2-7; no reliable D call. CDR3 length: 14 amino acids. The germline gives CDR1 SEHNR, CDR2 FQNEAQ (reference sequence). V shed 5 bases and J shed 0 bases, with 11 bases lying between them. The CDR3 region is CASSLGLGSYEQYF. The CDR3 nucleotides are TGTGCCAGCAGCCTAGGGCTTGGCTCCTACGAGCAGTACTTC.

The chain carries TRBV29-1 and TRBJ1-4; no reliable D call. V lost 3 bases to trimming and J lost 8 bases, with 13 bases between them. Germline V gives CDR1 SQVTM, CDR2 ANQGSEA. The length of the CDR3 is 13 residues. Written as DNA, the CDR3 is TGCAGCGTTGATCTGGGGATTCAGGAAAAACTGTTTTTT. This translates into CSVDLGIQEKLFF. The full variable domain, with the rest looked up from reference TRBV29-1 and TRBJ1-4, is SAVISQKPSRDICQRGTSLTIQCQVDSQVTMMFWYRQQPGQSLTLIATANQGSEATYESGFVIDKFPISRPNLTFSTLTVSNMSPEDSSIYLCSVDLGIQEKLFFGSGTQLSVL.

This rearrangement joins TRBV4-1 to TRBJ2-1; TRBD1 matches 10 bases. This CDR3 is built from 15 residues. V shed 1 base, J shed 9 bases, and the junction held 6 bases outside the gene matches. Germline CDR1 and CDR2: MGHRA and YSYEKL. The CDR3, as DNA: TGCGCCAGCAGCCAAGGCCCGGGACAGGGGTCTGAGCAGTTCTTC. It yields the protein CASSQGPGQGSEQFF.

This clone was observed a handful of times. The rearrangement links TRBV2 to TRBJ1-2; TRBD1 might be the D (6 bases). Germline V gene lookup returns CDR1 SNHLY and CDR2 FYNNEI. CDR3 size: 16 residues. The V and J ends lost 2 bases and 2 bases respectively, with 15 bases between them. The DNA of the CDR3 is TGTGCCAGCAGTGAAAACGCAGGGGTGGTAAACTATGGCTACACCTTC. Its translation is CASSENAGVVNYGYTF.

This clone was found a few times. The chain uses TRBV6-6 and TRBJ1-2; TRBD1 matches 7 bases. Germline CDR1 reads MNHNY; CDR2 reads SVGAGI (reference sequence). The CDR3 consists of 15 residues. Losses at the gene ends were 7 bases for V and 5 bases for J; bases not matched to a gene: 13. The CDR3 nucleotides read TGTGCCAGCAACTCCATCGACAGGGAAGGGTATGGCTACACCTTC. The encoded protein is CASNSIDREGYGYTF.

This clone was seen only a few times. This sequence joins TRBV11-3 and TRBJ2-7; possibly TRBD1 or TRBD2 for D (5 bases each). Looked up from germline, CDR1 is SGHNT and CDR2 is YENEEA. V gave up 5 bases and J gave up 6 bases, with 11 bases separating them. The CDR3 covers 12 residues. The DNA of the CDR3 is TGTGCCAGCAGCCAAAGTGGGGGCGAGCAGTACTTC. Protein: CASSQSGGEQYF.

The chain uses TRBV2 and TRBJ1-1; TRBD1 matches at 7 bases. Germline V gene lookup returns CDR1 SNHLY and CDR2 FYNNEI. This CDR3 comprises 15 residues. The V gene end was trimmed by 4 bases and the J gene end by 5 bases; junction bases not matched to a gene: 10. The CDR3 reads CASSVNRGGGTEAFF. The CDR3 nucleotides read TGTGCCAGCAGTGTGAACAGGGGCGGAGGAACTGAAGCTTTCTTT.

The chain recombines TRBV6-5 with TRBJ2-3; D gene ambiguous. This CDR3 has 15 residues. The germline V and J ends were trimmed by 1 base and 0 bases, with 8 bases remaining between them. Germline V lookup: CDR1 MNHEY, CDR2 SVGAGI. CDR3 sequence reads: CASSYFGVSTDTQYF. CDR3 nucleotide sequence: TGTGCCAGCAGTTACTTCGGCGTTAGCACAGATACGCAGTATTTT.

This clone was counted only a few times. This sequence joins TRBV9 and TRBJ2-3, with 7 bases fitting TRBD2. Looked up from germline, CDR1 is SGDLS and CDR2 is YYNGEE. This CDR3 spans 14 amino acids. The ends lost 4 bases at V and 5 bases at J; junction bases unmatched: 7. The CDR3 here is CASSPGWGGDTQYF. The CDR3 bases are TGTGCCAGCAGCCCTGGCTGGGGGGGAGATACGCAGTATTTT.

This chain joins TRBV29-1 and TRBJ2-5; no clear D. Germline V CDR1 and CDR2: SQVTM, ANQGSEA. The CDR3 is made up of 13 amino acids. Deletions cut 2 bases from V and 1 base from J, with 8 bases between. CDR3 in DNA: TGCAGCGTTGAACCACAGAGCCAAGAGACCCAGTACTTC. Translated, it gives CSVEPQSQETQYF.

This clone has more than one count but fewer than ten. CDR3 in amino acids: CASSLTGRKLFF. The CDR3 DNA reads as TGTGCCAGCAGCTTGACAGGGCGGAAACTGTTTTTT. The J gene is TRBJ1-4, the V gene TRBV7-2; 7 bases agree with TRBD1. J gave up 11 bases and V 3 bases, and 3 bases lay outside the gene matches. This CDR3 comprises 12 residues. Germline V gene sequence: CDR1 SGHTA, CDR2 FQGNSA. Complete variable domain (other parts from reference TRBV7-2 and TRBJ1-4): GAGVSQSPSNKVTEKGKDVELRCDPISGHTALYWYRQSLGQGLEFLIYFQGNSAPDKSGLPSDRFSAERTGGSVSTLTIQRTQQEDSAVYLCASSLTGRKLFFGSGTQLSVL.

This clone occurred a few times. This sample also contains other DNA sequences that code for the same CDR3. This rearrangement joins TRBV5-1 to TRBJ2-1, with 7 bases that match TRBD2. Trimming took 0 bases from V and 4 from J; bases not matched to a gene: 4. Germline V gene lookup returns CDR1 SGHRS and CDR2 YFSETQ. The CDR3 has 15 amino acids. The CDR3 is CASSLEASGYNEQFF. The CDR3 DNA is TGCGCCAGCAGCTTGGAGGCTAGCGGTTACAATGAGCAGTTCTTC.

This clone was observed at least ten times. The rearrangement uses TRBV29-1 and TRBJ2-1, with no clear D. CDR3 size: 12 residues. Trimming shortened V by 0 bases and J by 6 bases, and 6 bases separated the two germline ends. The germline V gene encodes CDR1 SQVTM and CDR2 ANQGSEA. For the CDR3, the DNA is TGCAGCGTTGAAGAAAGTTCCAATGAGCAGTTCTTC. It specifies CSVEESSNEQFF.

CDR3 sequence (DNA): TGCAGCGTTGCCCCCGTGGTGGAGGGCGGCGAGCAGTACTTC. Its translation: CSVAPVVEGGEQYF. The J gene is TRBJ2-7, the V gene TRBV29-1; perhaps TRBD2 as D (6 bases). V was pared by 4 bases and J by 6 bases, with 19 bases between. The length of the CDR3 is 14 residues. Germline V lookup: CDR1 SQVTM, CDR2 ANQGSEA.

This rearrangement joins TRBV18 to TRBJ2-7, with 11 bases lining up with TRBD2. The germline V gene encodes CDR1 KGHSH and CDR2 LQKENI. The V and J ends lost 1 base and 3 bases, in that order; junction bases with no gene match: 8. This CDR3 spans 17 amino acids. CDR3 residues: CASSPRISTSGSYEQYF. DNA of the CDR3: TGTGCCAGCTCACCACGGATTTCTACTAGCGGGAGCTACGAGCAGTACTTC.

This clone was seen a handful of times. Given a far larger clone just one base away, this is likely a sequencing read error. V is TRBV4-3 and J is TRBJ2-1; 10 nucleotides match TRBD2. The CDR3 is 15 amino acids. Per the germline V gene, CDR1 is LGHNA and CDR2 is YSLEER. As DNA, the CDR3 is TGCTCCAGCAGCCAAGAACTGCTAGCGGGAGTCGAGCAGTTCTTC. The encoded protein is CSSSQELLAGVEQFF.

The chain combines TRBV19 with TRBJ1-1, with no clear D. This CDR3 comprises 14 residues. Germline CDR1 and CDR2: LNHDA and SQIVND (reference sequence). With 3 bases removed from V and 1 base from J, the gap between germline ends came to 9 bases. DNA of the CDR3: TGTGCCAGTAGTATCGTCGTTGGGAACACTGAAGCTTTCTTT. Translating gives CASSIVVGNTEAFF.